These 18 T cell receptor beta chains came from one sample sequenced in a study of cytomegalovirus exposure and HLA in healthy donors. 60 Vbeta and 13 Jbeta primers were used in PCR. This table comes from immunoSEQ multiplex PCR, and its TCRdb copy is limited to in-frame clones, with some not included. Of 50,000 to 65,000 clones listed, around 67% are singletons. The sequenced sample was PBMCs. These receptors came from a woman aged 45-65 years in good health and CMV-seropositive.

The gene calls are TRBV4-2 and TRBJ2-3, with D uncertain. This CDR3 spans 12 amino acids. V was cut by 3 bases and J by 3 bases, with 4 bases left in between. CDR1 LGHNA and CDR2 YNFKEQ come from the germline V gene. CDR3 in DNA: TGTGCCAGCAGCCAGGAGACAGATACGCAGTATTTT. Translating it yields CASSQETDTQYF.

The gene calls are TRBV2 and TRBJ2-5; D is possibly TRBD2 (6 bases). The CDR3 has 10 residues. Germline lookup yields CDR1 SNHLY and CDR2 FYNNEI. Trimming removed 9 bases at V and 7 bases at J, with 9 bases between. CDR3 DNA sequence: TGTGCCAGTTTGGGGGGGACCCAGTACTTC. This gives the protein CASLGGTQYF. Filled out from reference TRBV2 and TRBJ2-5, the complete variable domain reads EPEVTQTPSHQVTQMGQEVILRCVPISNHLYFYWYRQILGQKVEFLVSFYNNEISEKSEIFDDQFSVERPDGSNFTLKIRSTKLEDSAMYFCASLGGTQYFGPGTRLLVL.

In regard to this clone: No conserved phenylalanine or tryptophan is present at the end of the CDR3, so a read error is the likely explanation. V gene TRBV7-2 combines with J gene TRBJ1-1, with TRBD1 as a possible D gene (6 bases). CDR1 is SGHTA and CDR2 is FQGNSA in the germline V gene. V lost 10 bases to trimming and J lost 7 bases, with 13 bases between them. CDR3 length equals 11 residues. CDR3 sequence (DNA): TGTGCCATAGGGGAAGGGGGTGAAGCTTTCGTT. As protein: CAIGEGGEAFV.

This chain connects TRBV9 to TRBJ2-1, with TRBD2 as a possible D gene (5 bases). V lost 0 bases and J 0 bases, leaving 10 bases between the germline ends. This CDR3 is built from 16 residues. Germline-derived CDR1 and CDR2 are SGDLS and YYNGEE. The CDR3 spells CASSVAGGRSYNEQFF. CDR3 DNA: TGTGCCAGCAGCGTAGCTGGCGGGCGCTCCTACAATGAGCAGTTCTTC.

The chain has TRBV5-8 and TRBJ1-2, with 7 bases lining up with TRBD1. Losses at the gene ends were 2 bases for V and 6 bases for J; bases not matched to a gene: 7. There are 14 residues in the CDR3. Germline loops: CDR1 SGHTS, CDR2 YDEGEE. CDR3 residues: CASSFDRVKNGYTF. In DNA form, the CDR3 reads TGTGCCAGCAGCTTCGACAGGGTGAAGAATGGCTACACCTTC.

This sequence joins TRBV18 and TRBJ1-5; D gene unclear. Trimming shortened V by 2 bases and J by 4 bases, and 6 bases separated the two germline ends. CDR3 size: 13 residues. From germline, CDR1 is KGHSH and CDR2 LQKENI. Written as DNA, the CDR3 is TGTGCCAGCTCACCAACCCTAAATCAGCCCCAGCATTTT. Its protein product is CASSPTLNQPQHF.

The chain uses TRBV7-2 and TRBJ1-5; no clear D gene. The ends were cut back, 3 bases at V and 1 base at J, with 7 bases in the middle. Germline CDR1 reads SGHTA; CDR2 reads FQGNSA. CDR3 length equals 14 residues. The CDR3 loop reads CASSFYGSNQPQHF. The CDR3 region has the DNA TGTGCCAGCAGCTTTTACGGGAGCAATCAGCCCCAGCATTTT.

The count of this clone is one. The V and J genes are TRBV4-1 and TRBJ2-7; 8 nucleotides line up with TRBD2. CDR1 is MGHRA and CDR2 is YSYEKL in the germline V gene. J was trimmed by 1 base and V by 3 bases; bases with no gene match: 5. CDR3 length: 15 residues. For the CDR3, the DNA is TGCGCCAGCAGCCATCTGAGCGGGAGTTCCTACGAGCAGTACTTC. This gives the protein CASSHLSGSSYEQYF.

The sample holds a few counts of this clone. J is TRBJ1-1 and V is TRBV13; TRBD1 matches at 8 bases. V lost 0 bases and J lost 7; bases outside the gene matches: 4. Per germline, CDR1 PRHDT and CDR2 FYEKMQ (reference sequence). CDR3 length: 14 amino acids. DNA of the CDR3: TGTGCCAGCAGCTTAGGGCAGGGGGCCGATGAAGCTTTCTTT. It translates to CASSLGQGADEAFF. The full variable domain, rest sourced from reference TRBV13 and TRBJ1-1, is AAGVIQSPRHLIKEKRETATLKCYPIPRHDTVYWYQQGPGQDPQFLISFYEKMQSDKGSIPDRFSAQQFSDYHSELNMSSLELGDSALYFCASSLGQGADEAFFGQGTRLTVV.

The genes are TRBV5-4 and TRBJ2-5; D is perhaps TRBD2 (5 bases). Germline-derived CDR1 and CDR2 are SGHNT and YYREEE (reference sequence). The length of the CDR3 is 13 residues. Trimming shortened V by 2 bases and J by 5 bases, and 10 bases separated the two germline ends. CDR3 nucleotide sequence: TGTGCCAGCAGCTTTGTGGGAGCTGAGACCCAGTACTTC. Encoded protein: CASSFVGAETQYF.

The chain joins TRBV4-1 to TRBJ2-3, with 15 bases aligning to TRBD2. This CDR3 has 19 residues. The germline V gene has CDR1 MGHRA and CDR2 YSYEKL. V lost 1 base to trimming and J lost 0 bases; unmatched junction nucleotides: 5. CDR3 region: CASSQGTSGGVVSTDTQYF. In DNA form, the CDR3 reads TGCGCCAGCAGCCAAGGGACTAGCGGGGGGGTCGTTAGCACAGATACGCAGTATTTT.

This sequence joins TRBV9 and TRBJ2-3, with 8 positions matching TRBD2. V shed 4 bases, J shed 3 bases, and the junction held 10 bases outside the gene matches. The CDR3 contains 16 residues. Germline V lookup: CDR1 SGDLS, CDR2 YYNGEE. The CDR3 DNA follows: TGTGCCAGCAGCCTCTCCCCGGGACTAGTAACAGATACGCAGTATTTT. Its protein is CASSLSPGLVTDTQYF.

The chain joins TRBV2 to TRBJ1-1; 7 positions match TRBD1. Germline CDR1 is SNHLY and CDR2 is FYNNEI. Unmatched junction bases numbered 5, after V lost 6 bases and J lost 4 bases. This CDR3 region has 13 residues. The CDR3 reads CASRETGFTEAFF. For the CDR3, the DNA is TGTGCCAGCAGGGAGACAGGGTTCACTGAAGCTTTCTTT. The variable domain in full, completed from reference TRBV2 and TRBJ1-1, reads EPEVTQTPSHQVTQMGQEVILRCVPISNHLYFYWYRQILGQKVEFLVSFYNNEISEKSEIFDDQFSVERPDGSNFTLKIRSTKLEDSAMYFCASRETGFTEAFFGQGTRLTVV.

The CDR3 nucleotides are TGTGCCAGTAGTCAGGCGGGAGGATCCTACAATGAGCAGTTCTTC. This gives the protein CASSQAGGSYNEQFF. J is TRBJ2-1 and V is TRBV19, with 8 bases lining up with TRBD2. CDR1 and CDR2 from the germline V gene are LNHDA and SQIVND (reference sequence). The CDR3 is made up of 15 amino acids. J was trimmed by 1 base and V by 5 bases; bases with no gene match: 4.

The V gene is TRBV19, the J gene TRBJ2-3, with a weak D call TRBD2 (5 bases). Germline V CDR1 and CDR2: LNHDA, SQIVND (reference sequence). V was pared by 5 bases and J by 5 bases, with 20 bases between. This CDR3 is built from 16 residues. CDR3 sequence: CASSPLGLEGIDTQYF. In DNA form, the CDR3 reads TGTGCCAGTAGTCCTTTAGGGCTAGAGGGCATAGATACGCAGTATTTT.

This chain connects TRBV6-5 to TRBJ1-1; tentatively, D is TRBD1 (6 bases). Germline loops: CDR1 MNHEY, CDR2 SVGAGI. CDR3 size: 15 residues. V lost 2 bases, J lost 0 bases, and 10 bases lay in between. CDR3 region: CASSYAGELNTEAFF. The CDR3 DNA reads TGTGCCAGCAGTTACGCAGGGGAGTTGAACACTGAAGCTTTCTTT.

The chain combines TRBV9 with TRBJ2-5, with TRBD1 matching over 9 bases. The DNA end lines up better with TRBJ2-7; the J call may be wrong. The CDR3 is made up of 15 amino acids. Germline lookup yields CDR1 SGDLS and CDR2 YYNGEE. The CDR3 coding sequence is TGTGCCAGCAGCGTAGAGGGACAGGGATCCTACGAGCAGTACTTC. It translates to CASSVEGQGSYEQYF.

The V and J genes are TRBV5-6 and TRBJ1-3, with 9 positions matching TRBD1. Trimming cost V 4 bases and J 6 bases; bases outside gene matches: 5. Looked up from germline, CDR1 is SGHDT and CDR2 is YYEEEE. This CDR3 has 14 residues. CDR3 coding DNA: TGTGCCAGCAGCCAACAGGGGGCGGAAAACACCATATATTTT. Amino acids: CASSQQGAENTIYF.